This is a list of T cell receptor beta chains from one sample in a study of T cell responses to AZD1222 COVID-19 vaccine. Clones were sequenced by immunoSEQ multiplex PCR, and TCRdb holds only the in-frame ones, with some missing. The sample holds about 150,000 clones, 85% to 90% seen once. Source: peripheral blood, taken on day 0 of MenACWY control vaccination. The receptors shown here come from an adult in good health. The CDR3 runs from the conserved cysteine through the conserved F or W. A D gene is named only where the DNA matches it firmly. The listing skips clone size in some rows; elsewhere it reads once, few, many or a size class.

v_gene	d_gene	j_gene	abundance	CDR3aa	CDR3nt
TRBV5-1	-	TRBJ2-3	-	CASSLAQGGGTQYF	TGCGCCAGCAGCTTGGCCCAGGGTGGCGGTACGCAGTATTTT
TRBV2	-	TRBJ1-1	few	CASSEASGTPFTTEAFF	TGTGCCAGCAGTGAAGCATCTGGAACCCCTTTTACTACTGAAGCTTTCTTT
TRBV2	TRBD1	TRBJ1-5	-	CASSEPTGIRQPQHF	TGTGCCAGCAGTGAACCGACAGGGATTAGACAGCCCCAGCATTTT
TRBV7-2	-	TRBJ2-2	-	CASSGAANTGELFF	TGTGCCAGCAGCGGAGCGGCAAACACCGGGGAGCTGTTTTTT
TRBV18	TRBD2	TRBJ2-1	-	CASSRVGGSSYNEQFF	TGTGCCAGCTCTAGAGTTGGCGGGAGCTCCTACAATGAGCAGTTCTTC
TRBV12-3/TRBV12-4	-	TRBJ1-4	-	CASRPSLGKLFF	TGTGCCAGCAGACCCAGTCTCGGGAAACTGTTTTTT
TRBV27	-	TRBJ2-2	-	CASSHNPGTNTGELFF	TGTGCCAGCAGTCATAACCCCGGGACGAACACCGGGGAGCTGTTTTTT
TRBV5-1	-	TRBJ1-4	-	CASSLSGRSEKLFF	TGCGCCAGCAGCTTGTCAGGTAGAAGTGAAAAACTGTTTTTT
TRBV5-1	TRBD1	TRBJ2-3	-	CASSRLGTGGTDTQYF	TGCGCCAGCAGCCGCCTAGGGACAGGGGGAACAGATACGCAGTATTTT
TRBV2	-	TRBJ1-2	-	CASSVSGRGYTF	TGTGCCAGCAGTGTTTCCGGACGCGGCTACACCTTC
TRBV11-3	-	TRBJ2-2	-	CASSPMATGELFF	TGTGCCAGCAGCCCGATGGCAACCGGGGAGCTGTTTTTT
TRBV9	TRBD2	TRBJ2-1	-	CASSVAVAGPNEQFF	TGTGCCAGCAGCGTAGCGGTAGCGGGGCCCAATGAGCAGTTCTTC
TRBV18	-	TRBJ1-1	-	CASSLDAQQRAFF	TGTGCCAGCTCACTGGATGCCCAACAACGGGCTTTCTTT
TRBV5-1	-	TRBJ1-6	-	CASSLSGDRSPLHF	TGCGCCAGCAGCTTGTCAGGGGACCGGTCACCCCTCCACTTT
TRBV6-4	TRBD1	TRBJ1-2	-	CASSQGQGASGYTF	TGTGCCAGCAGTCAAGGACAGGGGGCCTCTGGCTACACCTTC
TRBV19	TRBD1	TRBJ1-2	-	CASSSSNRGGSYTF	TGTGCCAGTAGTTCCTCCAACAGGGGTGGAAGCTACACCTTC
TRBV6-5	-	TRBJ2-2	few	CASNQGGGNTGELFF	TGTGCCAGCAACCAGGGGGGAGGGAACACCGGGGAGCTGTTTTTT
TRBV18	-	TRBJ1-3	-	CASSPLDSTLGNTIYF	TGTGCCAGCTCACCGCTAGACAGCACTTTAGGAAACACCATATATTTT
TRBV6-6	-	TRBJ1-1	once	CASSPGVANTEAFF	TGTGCCAGCAGTCCAGGGGTGGCGAACACTGAAGCTTTCTTT
TRBV5-1	TRBD1	TRBJ2-1	-	CASSFTGESYNEQFF	TGCGCCAGCAGCTTCACAGGGGAATCCTACAATGAGCAGTTCTTC
TRBV27	TRBD1	TRBJ2-2	-	CASTPGTGYPNTGELFF	TGTGCCAGCACCCCGGGGACAGGGTATCCGAACACCGGGGAGCTGTTTTTT
TRBV6-6	TRBD1	TRBJ2-1	once	CASSYSIGGRSEQFF	TGTGCCAGCAGTTACTCCATAGGGGGCCGAAGTGAGCAGTTCTTC
TRBV7-2	-	TRBJ1-1	-	CASSLRGRSTEAFF	TGTGCCAGCAGCTTACGAGGGAGGTCCACTGAAGCTTTCTTT
TRBV3-1/TRBV3-2	-	TRBJ2-1	-	CASSQEGFNEQFF	TGTGCCAGCAGCCAAGAAGGGTTTAATGAGCAGTTCTTC
TRBV27	-	TRBJ1-2	-	CASSLAAYNYGYTF	TGTGCCAGCAGTTTGGCCGCGTATAACTATGGCTACACCTTC
TRBV11-2	-	TRBJ1-2	once	CASSALTGGDYGYTF	TGTGCCAGCAGCGCCTTGACAGGCGGGGACTATGGCTACACCTTC
TRBV25-1	-	TRBJ1-1	-	CASSDGRSEAFF	TGTGCCAGCAGTGACGGTAGGAGTGAAGCTTTCTTT
TRBV2	TRBD1	TRBJ1-2	few	CASSEQGAGYGYTF	TGTGCCAGCAGTGAACAGGGGGCCGGCTACGGCTACACCTTC
TRBV28	-	TRBJ1-4	-	CASRPSRGGFRGKLFF	TGTGCCAGCAGACCTTCGAGAGGGGGATTCAGAGGAAAACTGTTTTTT
TRBV5-1	-	TRBJ2-7	-	CASTVSGTFTYEQYF	TGCGCCAGCACCGTATCCGGGACATTCACCTACGAGCAGTACTTC
TRBV28	-	TRBJ1-5	-	CASSLTGQPQHF	TGTGCCAGCAGTTTAACGGGTCAGCCCCAGCATTTT
TRBV19	-	TRBJ1-2	-	CASTRTQGVGYTF	TGTGCCAGTACCCGGACCCAGGGAGTAGGCTACACCTTC
TRBV7-2	-	TRBJ1-2	-	CASSPPGGNYGYTF	TGTGCCAGCAGCCCGCCGGGGGGCAACTATGGCTACACCTTC
TRBV2	-	TRBJ1-2	-	CASSASYGYTF	TGTGCCAGCAGTGCTAGCTATGGCTACACCTTC
TRBV25-1	-	TRBJ1-1	-	CASSEIGTYTEAFF	TGTGCCAGCAGTGAGATTGGGACCTACACTGAAGCTTTCTTT
TRBV6-5	-	TRBJ1-2	-	CASSIENGGNYGYTF	TGTGCCAGCAGTATAGAGAATGGGGGAAACTATGGCTACACCTTC
TRBV14	-	TRBJ1-6	-	CASSQDSWYSPLHF	TGTGCCAGCAGCCAAGATTCTTGGTATTCACCCCTCCACTTT
TRBV7-2	TRBD1	TRBJ2-5	-	CASSSRGRGETQYF	TGTGCCAGCAGCTCGAGGGGGCGAGGGGAGACCCAGTACTTC
TRBV19	TRBD1	TRBJ1-2	-	CASSHPGTGDYGYTF	TGTGCCAGTAGCCATCCTGGGACAGGGGACTATGGCTACACCTTC
TRBV4-3	-	TRBJ1-1	-	CASSQDVFGSMDTEAFF	TGCGCCAGCAGCCAAGATGTTTTCGGCAGCATGGACACTGAAGCTTTCTTT
TRBV27	-	TRBJ1-4	-	CASSNPATDQFEKLFF	TGTGCCAGCAGCAACCCGGCGACAGACCAATTTGAAAAACTGTTTTTT
TRBV9	-	TRBJ1-6	-	CASSVGQQRSYNSPLHF	TGTGCCAGCAGCGTAGGACAGCAGAGGTCCTATAATTCACCCCTCCACTTT
TRBV5-6	-	TRBJ1-2	-	CASSLGINYGYTF	TGTGCCAGCAGCTTAGGGATAAACTATGGCTACACCTTC